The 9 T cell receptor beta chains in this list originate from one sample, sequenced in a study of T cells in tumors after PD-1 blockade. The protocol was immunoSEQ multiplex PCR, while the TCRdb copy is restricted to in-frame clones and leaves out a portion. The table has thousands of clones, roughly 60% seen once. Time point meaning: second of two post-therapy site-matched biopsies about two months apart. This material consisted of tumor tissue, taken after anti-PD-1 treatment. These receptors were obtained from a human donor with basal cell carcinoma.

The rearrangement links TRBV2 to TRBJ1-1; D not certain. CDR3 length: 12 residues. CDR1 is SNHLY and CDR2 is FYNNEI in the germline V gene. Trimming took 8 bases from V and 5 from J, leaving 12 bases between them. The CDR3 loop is CASSRRDTEAFF. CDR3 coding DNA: TGTGCCAGCTCCCGAAGAGATACTGAAGCTTTCTTT.

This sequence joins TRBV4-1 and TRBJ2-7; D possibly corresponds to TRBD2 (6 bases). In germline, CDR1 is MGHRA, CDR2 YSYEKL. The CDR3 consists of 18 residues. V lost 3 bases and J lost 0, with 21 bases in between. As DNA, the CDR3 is TGCGCCAGCAGCCACCGGCGGCTAGCGTTGGGGAGCTCCTACGAGCAGTACTTC. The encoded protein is CASSHRRLALGSSYEQYF.

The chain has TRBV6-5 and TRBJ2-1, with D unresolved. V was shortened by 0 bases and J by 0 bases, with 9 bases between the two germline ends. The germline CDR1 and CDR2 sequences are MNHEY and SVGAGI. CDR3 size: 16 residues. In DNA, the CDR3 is TGTGCCAGCAGTTACTCGACCTGGTTCTCCTACAATGAGCAGTTCTTC. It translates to CASSYSTWFSYNEQFF.

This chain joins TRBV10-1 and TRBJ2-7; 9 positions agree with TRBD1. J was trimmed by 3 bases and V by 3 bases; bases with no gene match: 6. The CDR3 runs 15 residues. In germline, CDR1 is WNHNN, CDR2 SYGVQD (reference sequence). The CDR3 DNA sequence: TGCGCCAGCAGTGAAGTCCGACAGGGGGGCTACGAGCAGTACTTC. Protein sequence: CASSEVRQGGYEQYF.

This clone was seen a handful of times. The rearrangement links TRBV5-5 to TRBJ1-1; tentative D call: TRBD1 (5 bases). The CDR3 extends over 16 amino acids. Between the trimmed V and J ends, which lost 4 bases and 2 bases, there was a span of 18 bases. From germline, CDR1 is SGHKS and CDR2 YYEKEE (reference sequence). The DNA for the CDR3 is TGTGCCAGCAGCCTGGAGCCCTGGGGGGGTAACACTGAAGCTTTCTTT. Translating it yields CASSLEPWGGNTEAFF.

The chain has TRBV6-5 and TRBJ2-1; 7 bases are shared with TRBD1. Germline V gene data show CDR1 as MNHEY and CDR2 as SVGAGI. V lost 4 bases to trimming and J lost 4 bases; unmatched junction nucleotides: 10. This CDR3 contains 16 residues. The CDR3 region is CASSSEDRLGYNEQFF. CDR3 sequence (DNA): TGTGCCAGCAGTTCGGAGGACAGGTTGGGGTACAATGAGCAGTTCTTC.

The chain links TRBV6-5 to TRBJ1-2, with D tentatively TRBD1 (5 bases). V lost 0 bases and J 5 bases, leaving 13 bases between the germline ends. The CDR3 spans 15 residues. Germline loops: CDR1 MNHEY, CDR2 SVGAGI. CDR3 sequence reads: CASSYSRLKGYGYTF. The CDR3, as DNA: TGTGCCAGCAGTTACTCCCGACTGAAGGGGTATGGCTACACCTTC.

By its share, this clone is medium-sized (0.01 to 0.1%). CDR3 bases: TGTGCCAGCAGTTTAGATAGCCAGGGTCCCGACACCTTC. Translated: CASSLDSQGPDTF. This rearrangement joins TRBV28 to TRBJ1-2; D is possibly TRBD1 (5 bases). V was pared by 2 bases and J by 12 bases, with 16 bases between. Germline CDR1 and CDR2: MDHEN and SYDVKM. CDR3 length equals 13 residues.

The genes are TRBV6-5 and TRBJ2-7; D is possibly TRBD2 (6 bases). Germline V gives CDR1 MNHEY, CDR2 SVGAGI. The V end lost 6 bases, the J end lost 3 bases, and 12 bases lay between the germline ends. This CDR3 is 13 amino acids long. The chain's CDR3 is CASSPPGGYEQYF. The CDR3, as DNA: TGTGCCAGCAGCCCCCCCGGGGGCTACGAGCAGTACTTC.